A selection of T cell receptor beta chains follows, all from one sample in a study of OX40 agonist ivuxolimab in advanced cancers. Profiled with immunoSEQ multiplex PCR; TCRdb holds only in-frame clones, not every one. The sample shows approximately 14,000 clones, about 80% of them seen only once. Source: CD4+ or CD8+ T cells sorted from blood, taken in a trial of the OX40 agonist ivuxolimab. These receptors came from an adult with an advanced solid tumor such as melanoma, head and neck, liver or kidney cancer. Both conserved end residues are part of each CDR3. The order of the fields is J gene, clone size, D gene, V gene, CDR3 protein, CDR3 DNA. D genes are given only for firm matches. Only part of the rows carry a size: once, few, many, or a class if the clone is expanded.

J gene: TRBJ1-5; clone size: NA; D gene: NA; V gene: TRBV9; CDR3 protein: CASSVGSGQPQHF; CDR3 DNA: TGTGCCAGCAGCGTGGGATCTGGTCAGCCCCAGCATTTT
J gene: TRBJ1-1; clone size: NA; D gene: NA; V gene: TRBV5-1; CDR3 protein: CASSLETTTEAFF; CDR3 DNA: TGCGCCAGCAGCTTGGAGACTACCACTGAAGCTTTCTTT
J gene: TRBJ1-2; clone size: NA; D gene: NA; V gene: TRBV28; CDR3 protein: CASRGGPLEDYGYTF; CDR3 DNA: TGTGCCAGCCGTGGTGGGCCCCTGGAGGACTATGGCTACACCTTC
J gene: TRBJ1-2; clone size: NA; D gene: TRBD1; V gene: TRBV6-5; CDR3 protein: CASSPQGGAYGYTF; CDR3 DNA: TGTGCCAGCAGTCCCCAGGGGGGGGCCTATGGCTACACCTTC
J gene: TRBJ2-5; clone size: NA; D gene: TRBD1; V gene: TRBV7-9; CDR3 protein: CASRRIPTGIEETQYF; CDR3 DNA: TGTGCCAGCAGAAGAATACCGACAGGGATTGAAGAGACCCAGTACTTC
J gene: TRBJ2-7; clone size: few; D gene: TRBD1; V gene: TRBV28; CDR3 protein: CASSLGQGYEQYF; CDR3 DNA: TGTGCCAGCAGTTTAGGACAGGGTTACGAGCAGTACTTC
J gene: TRBJ1-4; clone size: NA; D gene: NA; V gene: TRBV5-6; CDR3 protein: CANSFVGATNEKLFF; CDR3 DNA: TGTGCCAACAGCTTTGTCGGGGCAACTAATGAAAAACTGTTTTTT
J gene: TRBJ2-5; clone size: few; D gene: TRBD2; V gene: TRBV4-3; CDR3 protein: CASSQEGLAQETQYF; CDR3 DNA: TGCGCCAGCAGCCAAGAGGGACTAGCGCAAGAGACCCAGTACTTC
J gene: TRBJ2-2; clone size: NA; D gene: NA; V gene: TRBV19; CDR3 protein: CASSIVGEAGELFF; CDR3 DNA: TGTGCCAGTAGTATAGTCGGGGAAGCCGGGGAGCTGTTTTTT
J gene: TRBJ1-2; clone size: NA; D gene: NA; V gene: TRBV6-5; CDR3 protein: CASRTTGFYGYTF; CDR3 DNA: TGTGCCAGCAGAACCACAGGCTTCTATGGCTACACCTTC
J gene: TRBJ1-2; clone size: once; D gene: NA; V gene: TRBV9; CDR3 protein: CASSVALADSYGYTF; CDR3 DNA: TGTGCCAGCAGCGTAGCTCTGGCCGACAGCTATGGCTACACCTTC
J gene: TRBJ1-2; clone size: NA; D gene: NA; V gene: TRBV29-1; CDR3 protein: CSVISDTNYGYTF; CDR3 DNA: TGCAGCGTTATATCCGACACTAACTATGGCTACACCTTC
J gene: TRBJ1-6; clone size: NA; D gene: NA; V gene: TRBV6-4; CDR3 protein: CASSDSVGSPLHF; CDR3 DNA: TGTGCCAGCAGTGACTCGGTTGGGTCACCCCTCCACTTT
J gene: TRBJ1-1; clone size: few; D gene: NA; V gene: TRBV7-9; CDR3 protein: CASSFGYTEAFF; CDR3 DNA: TGTGCCAGCAGCTTTGGGTATACTGAAGCTTTCTTT
J gene: TRBJ2-7; clone size: NA; D gene: NA; V gene: TRBV29-1; CDR3 protein: CSVVVENYEQYF; CDR3 DNA: TGCAGCGTTGTGGTGGAGAACTACGAGCAGTACTTC
J gene: TRBJ2-3; clone size: NA; D gene: TRBD2; V gene: TRBV7-2; CDR3 protein: CASSLTSGVADTQYF; CDR3 DNA: TGTGCCAGCAGCCTGACTAGCGGGGTTGCAGATACGCAGTATTTT
J gene: TRBJ2-3; clone size: NA; D gene: NA; V gene: TRBV5-1; CDR3 protein: CASSLEGPSTDTQYF; CDR3 DNA: TGCGCCAGCAGCCTGGAAGGGCCTAGCACAGATACGCAGTATTTT
J gene: TRBJ1-1; clone size: NA; D gene: NA; V gene: TRBV5-8; CDR3 protein: CASSSVMNTEAFF; CDR3 DNA: TGTGCCAGCAGCTCAGTAATGAACACTGAAGCTTTCTTT
J gene: TRBJ2-5; clone size: NA; D gene: NA; V gene: TRBV5-6; CDR3 protein: CASSLRDPQETQYF; CDR3 DNA: TGTGCCAGCAGCTTGCGGGACCCACAAGAGACCCAGTACTTC
J gene: TRBJ2-1; clone size: once; D gene: TRBD2; V gene: TRBV11-3; CDR3 protein: CASSLYAGGVNNEQFF; CDR3 DNA: TGTGCCAGCAGCTTATATGCGGGGGGCGTAAACAATGAGCAGTTCTTC
J gene: TRBJ2-3; clone size: NA; D gene: TRBD2; V gene: TRBV14; CDR3 protein: CASSSGTSGWSTDTQYF; CDR3 DNA: TGTGCCAGCAGCTCCGGGACTAGCGGGTGGAGCACAGATACGCAGTATTTT
J gene: TRBJ2-2; clone size: NA; D gene: TRBD1; V gene: TRBV11-3; CDR3 protein: CASSFRDRANTGELFF; CDR3 DNA: TGTGCCAGCAGCTTCCGGGACAGGGCGAACACCGGGGAGCTGTTTTTT